The 15 T cell receptor beta chains below were found in one sample sequenced in a study of T cells in Graves' hyperthyroidism and ophthalmopathy. RNA transcripts served as the template for amplifying TCR beta CDR3 regions. Researchers ran a first-round RT-PCR on the TCR CDR3 using the HTBI primer set. Using its own MiXCR run on the multiplex PCR reads, TCRdb lists one record per CDR3 protein. The sample consists of about 460,000 distinct CDR3 sequences, about 20% of them appearing once. Sequencing was carried out using blood. Source of these receptors: a woman aged 70-85 years with Graves' ophthalmopathy.

This clonotype came up once. The V call is TRBV9, the J call TRBJ1-6; D is uncertain. Trimming pared 3 bases from V and 8 bases from J, leaving 15 bases between. The CDR3 runs to 15 residues. Germline assignment: CDR1 SGDLS and CDR2 YYNGEE. CDR3 sequence: CASSALPYKDSPLHF. CDR3 DNA: TGTGCCAGCAGCGCGTTGCCGTACAAGGATTCACCCCTCCACTTT.

The CDR3 sequence is CASSGRELFF. The CDR3, as DNA: TGTGCCAGCAGTGGTCGGGAGCTGTTTTTT. V usage is TRBV2 and J usage is TRBJ2-2; D is ambiguous. The germline CDR1 and CDR2 sequences are SNHLY and FYNNEI. The CDR3 extends over 10 amino acids. Trimming left V 4 bases short and J 9 bases short, with 3 bases between.

This clonotype was seen at least ten times. The rearrangement joins TRBV2 to TRBJ2-7, with D tentatively TRBD1 or TRBD2 (5 bases each). Germline CDR1 is SNHLY and CDR2 is FYNNEI. This CDR3 comprises 13 residues. V shed 1 base and J shed 9 bases, with 13 bases lying between them. The CDR3 here is CASSEGRDRAQYF. In DNA, the CDR3 is TGTGCCAGCAGTGAAGGAAGGGACCGAGCGCAGTACTTC.

The J gene is TRBJ2-3, the V gene TRBV25-1, with 9 nucleotides matching TRBD2. Germline trimming cut 3 bases from V and 2 bases from J; bases unmatched to any gene: 6. Germline values: CDR1 MGHDK, CDR2 SYGVNS. The CDR3 extends over 16 amino acids. CDR3 nucleotide sequence: TGTGCCAGCAGTGACGGACTAGCGCAACTCACAGATACGCAGTATTTT. This encodes CASSDGLAQLTDTQYF. Filled out from reference TRBV25-1 and TRBJ2-3, the complete variable domain reads EADIYQTPRYLVIGTGKKITLECSQTMGHDKMYWYQQDPGMELHLIHYSYGVNSTEKGDLSSESTVSRIRTEHFPLTLESARPSHTSQYLCASSDGLAQLTDTQYFGPGTRLTVL.

J is TRBJ2-7 and V is TRBV7-2; a weak D match, TRBD2 (6 bases). Between the trimmed V and J ends, which lost 5 bases and 7 bases, there was a span of 12 bases. This CDR3 spans 12 amino acids. Germline CDR1 and CDR2: SGHTA and FQGNSA. The DNA for the CDR3 is TGTGCCAGCAGCCGACCGGCGGGGGAGCAGTACTTC. Its translation is CASSRPAGEQYF.

V and J are TRBV19 and TRBJ1-1; D may be TRBD1 (5 bases). CDR1 and CDR2 from the germline V gene are LNHDA and SQIVND (reference sequence). The V end was cut by 1 base, the J end by 3 bases, with 18 bases between. The CDR3 runs to 17 residues. The DNA for the CDR3 is TGTGCCAGTAGTATAGCGCGGGGGGGGAAAAGGGACACTGAAGCTTTCTTT. Translation: CASSIARGGKRDTEAFF.

V usage is TRBV19 and J usage is TRBJ2-5; possibly TRBD2 for D (5 bases). CDR3 length: 13 residues. Germline loops: CDR1 LNHDA, CDR2 SQIVND (reference sequence). V lost 2 bases and J 4 bases, leaving 8 bases between the germline ends. The CDR3 loop is CASSIMAGETQYF. The CDR3 coding sequence is TGTGCCAGTAGTATAATGGCGGGAGAGACCCAGTACTTC.

Ten or more counts support this clonotype. The rearrangement links TRBV12-3 or TRBV12-4 to TRBJ2-7, with unresolved D. This CDR3 region has 12 residues. Trimming cost V 2 bases and J 9 bases, with 11 bases left between them. The CDR3 DNA sequence: TGTGCCAGCAGTTTATCCAGCTCCGTGCAGTACTTC. It specifies CASSLSSSVQYF.

V usage is TRBV30 and J usage is TRBJ1-1; D uncertain. Germline loops: CDR1 GTSNPN, CDR2 SVGIG (reference sequence). The V end was cut by 1 base, the J end by 1 base, with 7 bases between. The CDR3 spans 13 residues. For the CDR3, the DNA is TGTGCCTGGAGTGCTCCGGGGAACACTGAAGCTTTCTTT. It specifies CAWSAPGNTEAFF.

This clonotype has just a few counts. V gene TRBV5-1 combines with J gene TRBJ2-7; 11 bases map to TRBD1. This CDR3 is 14 amino acids long. Losses at the gene ends were 5 bases for V and 5 bases for J; bases not matched to a gene: 6. Germline CDR1 SGHRS, CDR2 YFSETQ. The CDR3 is CASSRGQGDNEQYF. The CDR3, as DNA: TGCGCCAGCAGTCGGGGACAGGGGGACAACGAGCAGTACTTC.

This chain joins TRBV7-9 and TRBJ1-6, with no clear D. Trimming cost V 1 base and J 7 bases, with 17 bases left between them. Germline-derived CDR1 and CDR2 are SEHNR and FQNEAQ (reference sequence). The CDR3 length is 17 residues. In DNA, the CDR3 is TGTGCCAGCAGCTTAGGGGTCTCTCCCCCGAGGAATTCACCCCTCCACTTT. Amino acids: CASSLGVSPPRNSPLHF.

The V call is TRBV28, the J call TRBJ1-4; D unclear. Germline V CDR1 and CDR2: MDHEN, SYDVKM. V lost 5 bases, J lost 6 bases, and 7 bases lay in between. This CDR3 is built from 12 residues. The CDR3 bases are TGTGCCAGCAGTCCGCCACATGAAAAACTGTTTTTT. This encodes CASSPPHEKLFF. The variable domain in full, completed from reference TRBV28 and TRBJ1-4, reads DVKVTQSSRYLVKRTGEKVFLECVQDMDHENMFWYRQDPGLGLRLIYFSYDVKMKEKGDIPEGYSVSREKKERFSLILESASTNQTSMYLCASSPPHEKLFFGSGTQLSVL.

This chain links TRBV19 with TRBJ1-2, with 11 bases identical to TRBD1. Germline V gene sequence: CDR1 LNHDA, CDR2 SQIVND (reference sequence). Trimming removed 5 bases from V and 7 bases from J; junction bases left unmatched: 3. The CDR3 loop spans 13 amino acids. The CDR3 region is CASSGTGGSGYTF. CDR3 nucleotides: TGTGCCAGTAGTGGGACAGGGGGTAGTGGCTACACCTTC.

This clonotype was observed many times. The chain carries TRBV7-9 and TRBJ1-4, with D possibly being TRBD1 (6 bases). Deletions cut 1 base from V and 1 base from J, with 13 bases between. Germline lookup yields CDR1 SEHNR and CDR2 FQNEAQ (reference sequence). CDR3 length equals 17 residues. The CDR3 sequence is CASSLVQGSVTNEKLFF. The CDR3 DNA is TGTGCCAGCAGCTTAGTTCAGGGGAGTGTAACTAATGAAAAACTGTTTTTT.

The J gene is TRBJ2-1, the V gene TRBV6-2 or TRBV6-3, with TRBD2 as a possible D gene (7 bases). Germline V gives CDR1 MNHEY, CDR2 SVGEGT. The length of the CDR3 is 19 residues. V lost 0 bases and J 5 bases, leaving 23 bases between the germline ends. The CDR3 DNA is TGTGCCAGCAGTTACTCGATCCACCGGGGGGCAGGTTTAAACAATGAGCAGTTCTTC. Protein product: CASSYSIHRGAGLNNEQFF.